This T cell receptor (beta chain) was identified during a study of OX40 agonist ivuxolimab in advanced cancers. Study-level findings and limits: Partly responding patients at 0.1-3.0 mg/kg showed some of the smallest clonal expansion. With doses of 0.1 to 3.0 mg/kg, CD4+ and CD8+ blood T cells had undergone clonal expansion by week 6. Among the nonresponders, some also had low normalized T-cell clonal expansion.

Germline lookup yields CDR1 MNHNS and CDR2 SASEGT. This CDR3 has 15 residues. With V trimmed by 2 bases and J by 6 bases, 7 bases remained unmatched. The assay was immunoSEQ multiplex PCR, and TCRdb's table has in-frame clones only and misses some. The table has 35,000 to 40,000 clones, approximately 90% seen once; the top ten hold around 12%. This clone came up once. Its antigen is not known. Here the sequenced sample was CD4+ or CD8+ T cells sorted from blood, taken in a trial of the OX40 agonist ivuxolimab. This receptor was taken from an adult with an advanced solid tumor such as melanoma, head and neck, liver or kidney cancer. This sequence joins TRBV6-1 and TRBJ2-3, with 8 bases identical to TRBD2. In nucleotides, the CDR3 is TGTGCCAGCAGTGAACGGCGGGGGGCCCGGGATACGCAGTATTTT. Translation gives CASSERRGARDTQYF.